These T cell receptor beta chains were read from a single sample in a study of cytomegalovirus exposure and HLA in healthy donors. Profiled with immunoSEQ multiplex PCR; TCRdb holds only in-frame clones, not every one. The data contain around 94,000 clones, around 57% of them singletons. Sequencing was performed on PBMCs. These receptors all stem from a human donor in good health. CDR3s include the opening cysteine and the closing phenylalanine or tryptophan. Fields, in order: V gene, CDR3 length, J gene, CDR3 protein.

v_call: TRBV6-1
cdr3_length: 16
j_call: TRBJ1-5
cdr3_aa: CASSEAQGAGDQPQHF

v_call: TRBV18
cdr3_length: 15
j_call: TRBJ2-7
cdr3_aa: CASSHSTLVSYEQYF

v_call: TRBV5-1
cdr3_length: 18
j_call: TRBJ2-3
cdr3_aa: CASSLRLAGGPGTDTQYF

v_call: TRBV5-1
cdr3_length: 15
j_call: TRBJ2-3
cdr3_aa: CASSWNTGGTDTQYF

v_call: TRBV10-3
cdr3_length: 14
j_call: TRBJ2-7
cdr3_aa: CAINLGQSSYEQYF

v_call: TRBV19
cdr3_length: 17
j_call: TRBJ2-2
cdr3_aa: CASSASWTSPYTGELFF

v_call: TRBV10-3
cdr3_length: 16
j_call: TRBJ1-1
cdr3_aa: CAISESAGAGNTEAFF

v_call: TRBV30
cdr3_length: 13
j_call: TRBJ2-2
cdr3_aa: CAWSVGGAGELFF

v_call: TRBV5-1
cdr3_length: 13
j_call: TRBJ2-7
cdr3_aa: CASWGQGANEQYF

v_call: TRBV28
cdr3_length: 15
j_call: TRBJ2-7
cdr3_aa: CASSLAGGALYEQYF

v_call: TRBV5-1
cdr3_length: 14
j_call: TRBJ2-7
cdr3_aa: CASSLRVGSLEQYF

v_call: TRBV5-6
cdr3_length: 14
j_call: TRBJ2-7
cdr3_aa: CASSPPDRGHEQYF

v_call: TRBV4-1
cdr3_length: 16
j_call: TRBJ1-2
cdr3_aa: CASSLRPGQGIYGYTF

v_call: TRBV4-2
cdr3_length: 18
j_call: TRBJ2-7
cdr3_aa: CASSQEGLAPTSSYEQYF

v_call: TRBV12-5
cdr3_length: 15
j_call: TRBJ2-3
cdr3_aa: CASGLEQVMYDTQYF

v_call: TRBV7-8
cdr3_length: 19
j_call: TRBJ2-2
cdr3_aa: CASSSARGSGRARIGELFF

v_call: TRBV27
cdr3_length: 15
j_call: TRBJ2-3
cdr3_aa: CASSSLSGGKDTQYF

v_call: TRBV19
cdr3_length: 14
j_call: TRBJ2-2
cdr3_aa: CASSFRGGTGELFF

v_call: TRBV5-4
cdr3_length: 16
j_call: TRBJ2-1
cdr3_aa: CASSLGPAGAYNEQFF

v_call: TRBV11-3
cdr3_length: 15
j_call: TRBJ2-3
cdr3_aa: CASSREPSGTDTQYF

v_call: TRBV4-1
cdr3_length: 17
j_call: TRBJ1-3
cdr3_aa: CASSQDRDSSSGNTIYF

v_call: TRBV7-9
cdr3_length: 16
j_call: TRBJ1-6
cdr3_aa: CASSLIFGTGRSPLHF

v_call: TRBV28
cdr3_length: 17
j_call: TRBJ2-7
cdr3_aa: CASQSIPGQGWDYEQYF

v_call: TRBV10-2
cdr3_length: 13
j_call: TRBJ2-7
cdr3_aa: CASTDHREYEQYF

v_call: TRBV5-4
cdr3_length: 14
j_call: TRBJ2-2
cdr3_aa: CASSLAQGWGELFF

v_call: TRBV6-5
cdr3_length: 16
j_call: TRBJ2-7
cdr3_aa: CASSSRLTVSHYEQYF

v_call: TRBV6-1
cdr3_length: 15
j_call: TRBJ1-5
cdr3_aa: CASISGRGGNQPQHF

v_call: TRBV6-5
cdr3_length: 14
j_call: TRBJ1-2
cdr3_aa: CASSYSSGLAGYTF

v_call: TRBV19
cdr3_length: 15
j_call: TRBJ2-7
cdr3_aa: CASSDGTGGGYEQYF

v_call: TRBV6-1
cdr3_length: 16
j_call: TRBJ2-3
cdr3_aa: CASSEVVAGGGDTQYF

v_call: TRBV19
cdr3_length: 15
j_call: TRBJ1-5
cdr3_aa: CASSTGWESNQPQHF

v_call: TRBV4-1
cdr3_length: 13
j_call: TRBJ2-1
cdr3_aa: CASSLFGSNEQFF

v_call: TRBV4-1
cdr3_length: 16
j_call: TRBJ2-2
cdr3_aa: CASSQAREFHTGELFF

v_call: TRBV13
cdr3_length: 15
j_call: TRBJ2-7
cdr3_aa: CASSWGQTYTSEQYF

v_call: TRBV7-9
cdr3_length: 17
j_call: TRBJ2-1
cdr3_aa: CASSLARQRDRSNEQFF

v_call: TRBV6-1
cdr3_length: 16
j_call: TRBJ2-2
cdr3_aa: CASSESRTRSSGELFF

v_call: TRBV11-2
cdr3_length: 15
j_call: TRBJ2-7
cdr3_aa: CATALLAGGPYEQYF

v_call: TRBV10-3
cdr3_length: 14
j_call: TRBJ1-1
cdr3_aa: CAISEIPSSSEAFF

v_call: TRBV5-1
cdr3_length: 17
j_call: TRBJ2-7
cdr3_aa: CASSPGVRGGSSYEQYF

v_call: TRBV5-4
cdr3_length: 13
j_call: TRBJ2-5
cdr3_aa: CASSQDPSGTQYF

v_call: TRBV2
cdr3_length: 15
j_call: TRBJ2-2
cdr3_aa: CASSRLSGFSGELFF

v_call: TRBV6-1
cdr3_length: 14
j_call: TRBJ2-3
cdr3_aa: CASFSGSYTDTQYF

v_call: TRBV27
cdr3_length: 16
j_call: TRBJ2-3
cdr3_aa: CASSSSGRANTDTQYF

v_call: TRBV4-1
cdr3_length: 15
j_call: TRBJ1-4
cdr3_aa: CASTQMEGANEKLFF